The 23 T cell receptor beta chains given below trace back to one sample, sequenced in a study of radiotherapy plus CTLA-4 blockade in lung cancer. Libraries were prepared by immunoSEQ multiplex PCR; TCRdb keeps only in-frame clonotypes and omits some of them. The sample yields about 90,000 clones, around 83% seen once. The specimen comprised peripheral blood, sampled from a patient treated with radiotherapy plus ipilimumab. Receptors originate from a human donor with non-small cell lung cancer that progressed on radiotherapy plus ipilimumab.

This clone was observed a handful of times. J is TRBJ1-6 and V is TRBV7-9; 10 nucleotides align to TRBD1. Per germline, CDR1 SEHNR and CDR2 FQNEAQ (reference sequence). V lost 6 bases to trimming and J lost 10 bases; unmatched junction nucleotides: 9. The CDR3 totals 15 residues. CDR3 in DNA: TGTGCCAGCAGAAGCCTTGGACAGGGGGTCTCACCCCTCCACTTT. As protein: CASRSLGQGVSPLHF.

The rearrangement uses TRBV28 and TRBJ2-2; 12 bases match TRBD2. Germline assignment: CDR1 MDHEN and CDR2 SYDVKM. The junction had 13 bases not matched to a gene; V was cut back by 7 bases and J by 4 bases. This CDR3 spans 18 amino acids. CDR3 loop: CASIAGLAGGRITGELFF. CDR3 sequence (DNA): TGTGCCAGCATCGCGGGGCTAGCGGGGGGGCGGATCACCGGGGAGCTGTTTTTT.

This chain links TRBV7-6 with TRBJ1-1; TRBD1 matches at 8 bases. The length of the CDR3 is 16 residues. Germline-derived CDR1 and CDR2 are SGHVS and FNYEAQ. J lost 1 base, V lost 4 bases, and 8 bases had no gene match. The CDR3 is CASSSGQGHENTEAFF. The CDR3 DNA reads TGTGCCAGCAGCTCCGGACAGGGCCATGAGAACACTGAAGCTTTCTTT.

The rearrangement uses TRBV7-2 and TRBJ2-7, with D unresolved. Trimming took off 1 base at V and 4 bases at J, with 11 bases between the two ends. CDR1 SGHTA and CDR2 FQGNSA come from the germline V gene. The CDR3 spans 14 residues. The CDR3 region is CASSLVLLAYEQYF. The CDR3 DNA is TGTGCCAGCAGCTTAGTTCTGTTGGCTTACGAGCAGTACTTC.

This rearrangement joins TRBV7-2 to TRBJ2-5; 13 bases agree with TRBD2. J lost 3 bases, V lost 5 bases, and 6 bases had no gene match. The CDR3 runs to 16 residues. Germline V gene lookup returns CDR1 SGHTA and CDR2 FQGNSA. The CDR3 DNA follows: TGTGCCAGCAGCCCTTGGACTAGCGGGAGAAAAGAGACCCAGTACTTC. Protein sequence: CASSPWTSGRKETQYF.

This clone was observed a few times. This rearrangement joins TRBV27 to TRBJ1-1; 7 bases are a match to TRBD1. This CDR3 region has 18 residues. With 4 bases clipped from V and 1 base from J, the junction kept 15 bases outside the gene matches. The V gene's germline CDR1 is MNHEY and CDR2 SMNVEV (reference sequence). The CDR3 sequence is CASSSRFGQGGRNTEAFF. The CDR3 DNA reads TGTGCCAGCAGTTCCCGCTTTGGGCAGGGGGGGAGGAACACTGAAGCTTTCTTT.

The chain employs TRBV9 and TRBJ1-3, with D perhaps matching TRBD1 (6 bases). The germline CDR1 and CDR2 sequences are SGDLS and YYNGEE. V dropped 0 bases and J dropped 0 bases, with 22 bases sitting between them. The CDR3 has 20 amino acids. The CDR3 loop is CASSVAVARTARDSGNTIYF. In DNA form, the CDR3 reads TGTGCCAGCAGCGTAGCGGTCGCGCGGACAGCCCGGGACTCTGGAAACACCATATATTTT.

The V call is TRBV5-6, the J call TRBJ2-5; no clear D. The CDR3 extends over 13 amino acids. The V gene lost 4 bases and the J gene lost 1 base, with 8 bases spanning the gap. The germline V gene encodes CDR1 SGHDT and CDR2 YYEEEE. The CDR3 DNA reads as TGTGCCAGCAGCCCCCGGGTCCAAGAGACCCAGTACTTC. Translating gives CASSPRVQETQYF.

The chain combines TRBV7-2 with TRBJ2-1; D uncertain. CDR1 is SGHTA, CDR2 FQGNSA, per germline. The CDR3 is made up of 16 amino acids. V was clipped by 5 bases and J by 2 bases, with 16 bases between them. In DNA form, the CDR3 reads TGTGCCAGCAGCCCCGGGCTCGGGCTAGCCTACAATGAGCAGTTCTTC. Residues: CASSPGLGLAYNEQFF.

The chain employs TRBV5-1 and TRBJ2-7; TRBD2 might be the D (6 bases). V was cut by 1 base and J by 4 bases, with 15 bases left in between. Germline CDR1 and CDR2: SGHRS and YFSETQ. The CDR3 extends over 15 amino acids. CDR3 sequence (DNA): TGCGCCAGCAGCTTGTCGGAGGGGCGGCTTTACGAGCAGTACTTC. Residues: CASSLSEGRLYEQYF.

The V gene is TRBV7-9, the J gene TRBJ1-4, with D possibly being TRBD1 (5 bases). Trimming removed 5 bases at V and 14 bases at J, with 15 bases between. Germline lookup yields CDR1 SEHNR and CDR2 FQNEAQ (reference sequence). The CDR3 has 12 amino acids. This CDR3 is CASSHGGGTLFF. The CDR3 DNA reads as TGTGCCAGCAGCCACGGTGGGGGGACTCTGTTTTTT.

V usage is TRBV9 and J usage is TRBJ2-1; 8 nucleotides line up with TRBD2. From germline, CDR1 is SGDLS and CDR2 YYNGEE. With V trimmed by 0 bases and J by 2 bases, 4 bases remained unmatched. This CDR3 is built from 16 residues. This chain's CDR3 is CASSVGGGGPYNEQFF. CDR3 sequence (DNA): TGTGCCAGCAGCGTAGGAGGCGGGGGGCCCTACAATGAGCAGTTCTTC. Supplemented by reference TRBV9 and TRBJ2-1, the full variable domain reads DSGVTQTPKHLITATGQRVTLRCSPRSGDLSVYWYQQSLDQGLQFLIQYYNGEERAKGNILERFSAQQFPDLHSELNLSSLELGDSALYFCASSVGGGGPYNEQFFGPGTRLTVL.

The chain couples TRBV30 to TRBJ1-2, with 10 positions matching TRBD1. This CDR3 has 14 residues. Per the germline V gene, CDR1 is GTSNPN and CDR2 is SVGIG (reference sequence). Trimming at V came to 5 bases and at J to 7 bases, leaving 10 bases not matched to a gene. The CDR3 DNA reads as TGTGCCTGGGTCCGGGACAGGGGAACGCGTGGCTACACCTTC. Amino acid sequence: CAWVRDRGTRGYTF.

The genes are TRBV6-6 and TRBJ2-7; 8 nucleotides match TRBD1. After removal of 4 bases from V and 0 bases from J, the junction contained 8 bases not matched to a gene. The CDR3 runs 16 residues. The germline V gene encodes CDR1 MNHNY and CDR2 SVGAGI (reference sequence). The CDR3 spells CASSFSGQGLSYEQYF. The CDR3, as DNA: TGTGCCAGCAGTTTTTCCGGACAGGGCCTCTCCTACGAGCAGTACTTC.

The chain couples TRBV2 to TRBJ2-7; D might be TRBD1 or TRBD2, each matching 5 bases. Germline values: CDR1 SNHLY, CDR2 FYNNEI. V shed 3 bases and J shed 1 base, with 13 bases lying between them. The CDR3 length is 15 residues. CDR3 amino acids: CASSDYLGPSYEQYF. The CDR3 DNA reads TGTGCCAGCAGTGATTATCTGGGACCTTCCTACGAGCAGTACTTC.

The rearrangement links TRBV6-1 to TRBJ1-1; the match to TRBD1 covers 8 bases. The CDR3 runs to 15 residues. Germline values: CDR1 MNHNS, CDR2 SASEGT. V lost 6 bases, J lost 1 base, and 7 bases stayed unmatched. The CDR3 DNA reads TGTGCCAGCAGGGCTACCGGGACAGGGAACACTGAAGCTTTCTTT. It is translated as CASRATGTGNTEAFF.

The CDR3 is CASGGGARADTQYF. CDR3 DNA sequence: TGTGCCAGCGGCGGGGGGGCCCGGGCAGATACGCAGTATTTT. This chain uses TRBV5-4 with TRBJ2-3; TRBD2 matches 9 bases. The CDR3 covers 14 residues. Germline lookup yields CDR1 SGHNT and CDR2 YYREEE (reference sequence). V was clipped by 7 bases and J by 4 bases; unmatched bases: 7.

The chain carries TRBV5-5 and TRBJ2-7; D is ambiguous. The CDR3 length is 17 residues. Germline loops: CDR1 SGHKS, CDR2 YYEKEE (reference sequence). Trimming removed 0 bases from V and 0 bases from J, with 16 bases in between. This CDR3 is CASSLAFSRNYSYEQYF. For the CDR3, the DNA is TGTGCCAGCAGCTTGGCCTTCTCTCGCAATTACTCCTACGAGCAGTACTTC.

This sequence joins TRBV4-1 and TRBJ2-1, with TRBD1 identical over 8 bases. Trimming cost V 0 bases and J 9 bases; bases outside gene matches: 7. The CDR3 is made up of 15 amino acids. The V gene's germline CDR1 is MGHRA and CDR2 YSYEKL. CDR3 nucleotide sequence: TGCGCCAGCAGCCAAGAGATCAGGGGGCTGGGTGAGCAGTTCTTC. Translated, it gives CASSQEIRGLGEQFF.

This chain connects TRBV2 to TRBJ1-4; 7 nucleotides match TRBD1. V lost 1 base and J lost 7; bases outside the gene matches: 6. The CDR3 runs 15 residues. CDR1 and CDR2 from the germline V gene are SNHLY and FYNNEI. The CDR3 reads CASSEETGIIEKLFF. DNA of the CDR3: TGTGCCAGCAGTGAAGAGACAGGGATCATTGAAAAACTGTTTTTT.

CDR3 DNA: TGTGCCAGCAGCCAAGGGGGGGCATCTCCCCATGAGCAGTTCTTC. As protein: CASSQGGASPHEQFF. The rearrangement joins TRBV14 to TRBJ2-1; D could derive from TRBD1 or TRBD2 (6 bases each). V lost 1 base, J lost 8 bases, and 15 bases lay in between. The length of the CDR3 is 15 residues. From germline, CDR1 is SGHDN and CDR2 FVKESK.

This clone was counted once. The V call is TRBV19, the J call TRBJ2-2; tentative D call: TRBD2 (5 bases). Germline V gives CDR1 LNHDA, CDR2 SQIVND (reference sequence). The CDR3 runs 15 residues. V was cut by 5 bases and J by 3 bases, with 13 bases left in between. The chain's CDR3 is CASSFLQEDTGELFF. The CDR3 nucleotides read TGTGCCAGTAGTTTTCTCCAGGAGGACACCGGGGAGCTGTTTTTT. Full variable domain (missing parts from reference TRBV19 and TRBJ2-2): DGGITQSPKYLFRKEGQNVTLSCEQNLNHDAMYWYRQDPGQGLRLIYYSQIVNDFQKGDIAEGYSVSREKKESFPLTVTSAQKNPTAFYLCASSFLQEDTGELFFGEGSRLTVL.

Only a few counts were recorded for this clone. The chain combines TRBV18 with TRBJ2-7; D gene ambiguous. The CDR3 consists of 11 residues. Trimming removed 4 bases at V and 5 bases at J, with 6 bases between. Germline V gives CDR1 KGHSH, CDR2 LQKENI. The CDR3 sequence: CASSRTDEQYF. The CDR3 region has the DNA TGTGCCAGCTCACGAACAGACGAGCAGTACTTC.